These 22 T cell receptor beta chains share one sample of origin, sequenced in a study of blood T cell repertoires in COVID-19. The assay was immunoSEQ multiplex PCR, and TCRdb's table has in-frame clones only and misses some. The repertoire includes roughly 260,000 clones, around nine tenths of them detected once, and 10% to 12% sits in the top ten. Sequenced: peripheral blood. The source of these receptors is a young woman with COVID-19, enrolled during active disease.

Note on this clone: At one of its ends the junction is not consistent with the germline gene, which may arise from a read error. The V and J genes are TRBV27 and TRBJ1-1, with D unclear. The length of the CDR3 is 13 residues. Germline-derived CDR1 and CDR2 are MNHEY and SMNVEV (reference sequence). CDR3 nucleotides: TGTGCCAGCCGTTTGGGGAGAGTCACTGAAGCTTTCTTT. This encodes CASRLGRVTEAFF.

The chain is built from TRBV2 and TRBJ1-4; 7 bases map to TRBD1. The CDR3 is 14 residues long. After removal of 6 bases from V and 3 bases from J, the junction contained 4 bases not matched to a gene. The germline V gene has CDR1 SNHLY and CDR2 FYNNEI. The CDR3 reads CASRGGTANEKLFF. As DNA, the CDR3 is TGTGCCAGCAGGGGCGGGACAGCTAATGAAAAACTGTTTTTT.

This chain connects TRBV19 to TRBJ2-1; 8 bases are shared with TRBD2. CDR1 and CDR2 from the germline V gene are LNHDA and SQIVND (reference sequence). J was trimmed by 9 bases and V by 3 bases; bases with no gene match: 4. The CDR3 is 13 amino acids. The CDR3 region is CASSMGLGFEQFF. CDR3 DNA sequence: TGTGCCAGTAGTATGGGACTAGGGTTTGAGCAGTTCTTC.

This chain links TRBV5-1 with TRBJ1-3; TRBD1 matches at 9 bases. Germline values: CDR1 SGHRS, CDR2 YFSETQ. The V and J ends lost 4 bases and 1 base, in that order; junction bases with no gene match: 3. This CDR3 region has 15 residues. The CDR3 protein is CASSPGQGSGNTIYF. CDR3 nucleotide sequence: TGCGCCAGCAGCCCTGGACAGGGGTCTGGAAACACCATATATTTT.

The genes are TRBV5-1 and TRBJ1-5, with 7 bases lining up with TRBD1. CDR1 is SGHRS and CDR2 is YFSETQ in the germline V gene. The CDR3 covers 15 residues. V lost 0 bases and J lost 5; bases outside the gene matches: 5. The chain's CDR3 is CASSLDHTGDQPQHF. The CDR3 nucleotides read TGCGCCAGCAGCTTGGACCACACAGGGGATCAGCCCCAGCATTTT.

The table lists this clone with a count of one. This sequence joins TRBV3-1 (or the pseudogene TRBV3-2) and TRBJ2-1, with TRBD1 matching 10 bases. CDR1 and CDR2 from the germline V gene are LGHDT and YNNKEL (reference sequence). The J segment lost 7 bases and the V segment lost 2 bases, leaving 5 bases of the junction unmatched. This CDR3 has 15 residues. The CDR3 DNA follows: TGTGCCAGCAGCCAACACCCGGGACAGGGGAATGAGCAGTTCTTC. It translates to CASSQHPGQGNEQFF.

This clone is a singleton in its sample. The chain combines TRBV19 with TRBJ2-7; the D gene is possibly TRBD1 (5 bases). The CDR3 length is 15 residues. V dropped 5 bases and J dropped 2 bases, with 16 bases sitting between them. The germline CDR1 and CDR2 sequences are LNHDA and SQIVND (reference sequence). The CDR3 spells CASSFDRQRTYEQYF. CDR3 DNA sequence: TGTGCCAGTAGTTTCGACAGACAACGCACCTACGAGCAGTACTTC.

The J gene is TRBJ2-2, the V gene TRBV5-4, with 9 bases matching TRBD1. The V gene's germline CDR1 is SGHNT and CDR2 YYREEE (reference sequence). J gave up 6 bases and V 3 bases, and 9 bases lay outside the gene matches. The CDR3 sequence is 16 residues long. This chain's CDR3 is CASSSGTGRSPGELFF. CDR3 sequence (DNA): TGTGCCAGCAGCTCCGGGACAGGGAGAAGCCCCGGGGAGCTGTTTTTT.

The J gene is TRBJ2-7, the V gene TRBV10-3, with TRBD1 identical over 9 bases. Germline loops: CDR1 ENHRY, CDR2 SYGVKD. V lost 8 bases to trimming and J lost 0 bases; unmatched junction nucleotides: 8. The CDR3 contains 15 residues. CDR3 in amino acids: CAISSGTGISYEQYF. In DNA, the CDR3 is TGTGCCATCTCCTCGGGGACAGGGATCTCCTACGAGCAGTACTTC.

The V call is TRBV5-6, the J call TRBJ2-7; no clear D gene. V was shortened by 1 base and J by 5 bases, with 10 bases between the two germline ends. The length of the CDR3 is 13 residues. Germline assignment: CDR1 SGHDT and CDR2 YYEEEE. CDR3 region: CASSLLVSDEQYF. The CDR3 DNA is TGTGCCAGCAGCTTGCTTGTTTCGGACGAGCAGTACTTC.

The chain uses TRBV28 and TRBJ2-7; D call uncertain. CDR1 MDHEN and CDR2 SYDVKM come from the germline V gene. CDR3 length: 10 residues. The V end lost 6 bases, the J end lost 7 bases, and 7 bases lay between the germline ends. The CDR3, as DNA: TGTGCCAGCAGCTCCCTGGAGCAGTACTTC. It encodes CASSSLEQYF. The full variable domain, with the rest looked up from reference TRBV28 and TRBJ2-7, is DVKVTQSSRYLVKRTGEKVFLECVQDMDHENMFWYRQDPGLGLRLIYFSYDVKMKEKGDIPEGYSVSREKKERFSLILESASTNQTSMYLCASSSLEQYFGPGTRLTVT.

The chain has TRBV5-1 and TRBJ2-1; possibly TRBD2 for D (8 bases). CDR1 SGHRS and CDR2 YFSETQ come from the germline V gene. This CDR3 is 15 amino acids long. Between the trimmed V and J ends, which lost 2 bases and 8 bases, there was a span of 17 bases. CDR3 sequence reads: CASSFGTAGAHEQFF. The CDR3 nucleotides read TGCGCCAGCAGCTTCGGGACAGCGGGGGCCCATGAGCAGTTCTTC.

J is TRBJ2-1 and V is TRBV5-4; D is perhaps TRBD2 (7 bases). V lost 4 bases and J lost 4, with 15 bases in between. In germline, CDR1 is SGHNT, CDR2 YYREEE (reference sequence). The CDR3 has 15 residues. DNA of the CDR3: TGTGCCAGCAGCCCTCATGCGGGGGCGTACAATGAGCAGTTCTTC. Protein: CASSPHAGAYNEQFF.

CDR3 sequence reads: CASSPGHTTNQPQHF. The CDR3 DNA sequence: TGTGCCAGCTCACCGGGACACACTACGAATCAGCCCCAGCATTTT. The chain has TRBV18 and TRBJ1-5, with D possibly matching TRBD1 (6 bases). The CDR3 contains 15 residues. Germline V gene data show CDR1 as KGHSH and CDR2 as LQKENI. V shed 3 bases and J shed 4 bases, with 13 bases lying between them.

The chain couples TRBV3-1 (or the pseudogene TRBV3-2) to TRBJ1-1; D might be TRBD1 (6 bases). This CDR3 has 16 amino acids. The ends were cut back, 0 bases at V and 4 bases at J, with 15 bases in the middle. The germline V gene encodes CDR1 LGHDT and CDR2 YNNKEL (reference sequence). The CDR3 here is CASSQDPGRGVTEAFF. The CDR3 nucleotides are TGTGCCAGCAGCCAAGATCCTGGCAGGGGAGTCACTGAAGCTTTCTTT.

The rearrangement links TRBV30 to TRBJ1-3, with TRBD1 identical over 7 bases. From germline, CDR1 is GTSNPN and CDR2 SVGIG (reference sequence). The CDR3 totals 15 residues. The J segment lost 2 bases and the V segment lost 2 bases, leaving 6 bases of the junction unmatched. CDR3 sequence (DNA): TGTGCCTGGAGTACGGGACAGACTCCTGGAAACACCATATATTTT. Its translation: CAWSTGQTPGNTIYF.

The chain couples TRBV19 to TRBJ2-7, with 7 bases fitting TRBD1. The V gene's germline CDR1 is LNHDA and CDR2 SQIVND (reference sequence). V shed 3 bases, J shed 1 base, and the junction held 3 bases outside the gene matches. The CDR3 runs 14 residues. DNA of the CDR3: TGTGCCAGTAGTATGGGGACAGCGTCCTACGAGCAGTACTTC. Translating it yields CASSMGTASYEQYF.

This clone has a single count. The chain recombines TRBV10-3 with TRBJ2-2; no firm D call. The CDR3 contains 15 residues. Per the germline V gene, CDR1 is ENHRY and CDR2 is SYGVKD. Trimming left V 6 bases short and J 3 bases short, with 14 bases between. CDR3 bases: TGTGCCATCAGAGATTCGAGTGTACACACCGGGGAGCTGTTTTTT. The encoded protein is CAIRDSSVHTGELFF.

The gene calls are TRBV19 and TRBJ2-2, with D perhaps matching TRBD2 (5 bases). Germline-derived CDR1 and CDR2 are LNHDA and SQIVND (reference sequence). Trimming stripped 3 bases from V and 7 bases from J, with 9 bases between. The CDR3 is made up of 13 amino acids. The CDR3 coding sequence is TGTGCCAGTAGTATTGGCCGGGACGGGGAGCTGTTTTTT. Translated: CASSIGRDGELFF.

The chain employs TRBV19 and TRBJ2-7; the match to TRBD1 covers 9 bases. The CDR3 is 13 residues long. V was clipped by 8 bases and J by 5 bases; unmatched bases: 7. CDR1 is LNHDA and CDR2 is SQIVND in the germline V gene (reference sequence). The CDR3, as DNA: TGTGCCAGTCCGGGACAGGGACCCAACGAGCAGTACTTC. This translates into CASPGQGPNEQYF.

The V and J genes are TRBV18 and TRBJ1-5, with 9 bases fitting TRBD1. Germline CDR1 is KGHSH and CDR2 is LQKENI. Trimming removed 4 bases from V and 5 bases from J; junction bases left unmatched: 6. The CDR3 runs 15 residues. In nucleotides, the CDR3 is TGTGCCAGCTCACGTCCGGGACAGGGAGATCAGCCCCAGCATTTT. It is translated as CASSRPGQGDQPQHF.

The CDR3 DNA reads as TGCGCCAGCAGCTTGGTCCCAGGGGATAATTCACCCCTCCACTTT. Its protein product is CASSLVPGDNSPLHF. The V and J genes are TRBV5-1 and TRBJ1-6; possibly TRBD1 for D (6 bases). The CDR3 is made up of 15 amino acids. Germline assignment: CDR1 SGHRS and CDR2 YFSETQ. Trimming took off 0 bases at V and 5 bases at J, with 9 bases between the two ends.